One sample yielded the 13 T cell receptor beta chains listed below, sequenced in a study of blood T cell repertoires in COVID-19. Sequencing was performed with immunoSEQ multiplex PCR; in TCRdb, only in-frame clones are kept and a portion is missing. Of around 370,000 clones listed, around nine tenths are singletons. What was sequenced was peripheral blood. These receptors originate from a woman in her 70s with COVID-19, enrolled during active disease.

This clone was counted once. This chain links TRBV5-4 with TRBJ1-2; 9 bases fit TRBD1. Germline V CDR1 and CDR2: SGHNT, YYREEE (reference sequence). This CDR3 region has 16 residues. V lost 0 bases to trimming and J lost 7 bases; unmatched junction nucleotides: 10. The CDR3 region has the DNA TGTGCCAGCAGCTTGGCCAATGGACAGGGGCAAGGTGGCTACACCTTC. As protein: CASSLANGQGQGGYTF.

The J gene is TRBJ2-3, the V gene TRBV14, with D possibly matching TRBD2 (6 bases). V shed 4 bases and J shed 5 bases, with 16 bases lying between them. Germline V gene lookup returns CDR1 SGHDN and CDR2 FVKESK. This CDR3 has 15 residues. As DNA, the CDR3 is TGTGCCAGCAGCCTCCGCGGGGCCTCGGGAGATACGCAGTATTTT. This codes for CASSLRGASGDTQYF.

CDR3 in DNA: TGTGCCAGCAACAGGGGGGCAACCTACGAGCAGTACTTC. Its protein is CASNRGATYEQYF. The chain couples TRBV2 to TRBJ2-7, with TRBD1 identical over 8 bases. Germline V gene sequence: CDR1 SNHLY, CDR2 FYNNEI. V trimming: 7 bases; J trimming: 2 bases; junction bases outside the gene matches: 4. This CDR3 has 13 amino acids.

The chain joins TRBV13 to TRBJ2-7; TRBD2 agrees at 11 bases. Unmatched junction bases numbered 7, after V lost 4 bases and J lost 5 bases. The CDR3 is made up of 15 amino acids. Germline V gives CDR1 PRHDT, CDR2 FYEKMQ (reference sequence). The CDR3 DNA is TGTGCCAGCAGCTACCTGACTAGCGGGGTGAACGAGCAGTACTTC. This translates into CASSYLTSGVNEQYF.

V gene TRBV2 combines with J gene TRBJ1-1; no definite D call. Germline CDR1 SNHLY, CDR2 FYNNEI. This CDR3 has 13 amino acids. V was shortened by 6 bases and J by 5 bases, with 13 bases between the two germline ends. The CDR3 DNA sequence: TGTGCCAGCAGCACGGCCCCGGGGACTGAAGCTTTCTTT. Translation: CASSTAPGTEAFF.

Points on this clone: One end of the junction is discordant with germline, which a read error may explain. The chain carries TRBV6-4 and TRBJ2-7; the D gene is possibly TRBD2 (5 bases). CDR3 length: 8 amino acids. Germline V gives CDR1 MRHNA, CDR2 SNTAGT. CDR3 in amino acids: CASRDSLF. CDR3 DNA: TGTGCCAGCAGGGACTCGTTATTC.

This sequence joins TRBV9 and TRBJ2-1; the match to TRBD2 covers 8 bases. Germline CDR1 is SGDLS and CDR2 is YYNGEE. Trimming cost V 1 base and J 0 bases; bases outside gene matches: 6. This CDR3 spans 17 amino acids. The CDR3 region has the DNA TGTGCCAGCAGCGTACAAACGGGGGGGAGCTCCTACAATGAGCAGTTCTTC. This translates into CASSVQTGGSSYNEQFF.

This clone was observed a few times. The chain combines TRBV23-1 with TRBJ2-7, with D unclear. TRBV23-1 is labeled an ORF, and its function is uncertain. Between the trimmed V and J ends, which lost 0 bases and 1 base, there was a span of 7 bases. The CDR3 has 14 residues. CDR3 region: CASSQSLRSYEQYF. The CDR3, as DNA: TGCGCCAGCAGTCAATCCTTACGGTCCTACGAGCAGTACTTC.

This chain joins TRBV7-8 and TRBJ2-7, with a weak D call TRBD1 (6 bases). CDR1 is SGHVS and CDR2 is FQNEAQ in the germline V gene. This CDR3 has 14 residues. V was cut by 1 base and J by 6 bases, with 13 bases left in between. As DNA, the CDR3 is TGTGCCAGCAGCTTAGACAGGGTTATGGCCGAGCAGTACTTC. Its protein is CASSLDRVMAEQYF.

For the CDR3, the DNA is TGTGCCAGCAGTTTTGGGGGGGGCTCTGGAAACACCATATATTTT. Translating gives CASSFGGGSGNTIYF. The chain carries TRBV28 and TRBJ1-3; the D gene is possibly TRBD1 (5 bases). Trimming left V 3 bases short and J 0 bases short, with 9 bases between. Germline CDR1 is MDHEN and CDR2 is SYDVKM. The CDR3 extends over 15 amino acids. Based on the CDR3 plus reference TRBV28 and TRBJ1-3, the full variable domain is DVKVTQSSRYLVKRTGEKVFLECVQDMDHENMFWYRQDPGLGLRLIYFSYDVKMKEKGDIPEGYSVSREKKERFSLILESASTNQTSMYLCASSFGGGSGNTIYFGEGSWLTVV.

The V gene is TRBV6-5, the J gene TRBJ2-7; TRBD1 agrees at 7 bases. The J segment lost 0 bases and the V segment lost 6 bases, leaving 2 bases of the junction unmatched. This CDR3 comprises 13 residues. Germline assignment: CDR1 MNHEY and CDR2 SVGAGI. CDR3 protein: CASRGQTSYEQYF. The DNA for the CDR3 is TGTGCCAGCAGGGGACAGACCTCCTACGAGCAGTACTTC.

This chain uses TRBV9 with TRBJ2-6; 8 bases line up with TRBD1. This CDR3 has 17 residues. CDR1 SGDLS and CDR2 YYNGEE come from the germline V gene. V was clipped by 3 bases and J by 1 base; unmatched bases: 6. The CDR3 here is CASSGGQGPSGANVLTF. CDR3 DNA: TGTGCCAGCAGCGGTGGACAGGGCCCGTCTGGGGCCAACGTCCTGACTTTC.

The chain couples TRBV11-2 to TRBJ2-5; no clear D. The V gene lost 7 bases and the J gene lost 5 bases, with 17 bases spanning the gap. The CDR3 totals 14 residues. CDR1 is SGHAT, CDR2 FQNNGV, per germline. The CDR3 loop reads CASTESTGSETQYF. The CDR3 nucleotides read TGTGCCAGCACCGAATCGACTGGTTCCGAGACCCAGTACTTC.